These 18 T cell receptor beta chains originate from one sample sequenced in a study of blood T cell repertoires in COVID-19. Assay used: immunoSEQ multiplex PCR; TCRdb lists only in-frame clones, some missing. The sample includes roughly 260,000 clones, 70% to 90% of them seen just once. Sequencing input: PBMCs or T cells enriched from blood (not recorded which). These receptors originate from a woman aged 45-59 years who had recovered from COVID-19.

This clone has a count of ten or more. The chain recombines TRBV19 with TRBJ2-5; D is perhaps TRBD1 (5 bases). There are 15 residues in the CDR3. With 4 bases removed from V and 2 bases from J, the gap between germline ends came to 14 bases. The germline V gene has CDR1 LNHDA and CDR2 SQIVND (reference sequence). CDR3 nucleotides: TGTGCCAGTAGTAAGCGAGACAGTACTCAAGAGACCCAGTACTTC. Translating it yields CASSKRDSTQETQYF.

This clone was picked up a small number of times. The chain links TRBV6-1 to TRBJ2-7, with D possibly being TRBD1 (6 bases). V was cut by 2 bases and J by 2 bases, with 13 bases left in between. Per germline, CDR1 MNHNS and CDR2 SASEGT. The CDR3 has 15 amino acids. The CDR3 sequence is CASSERTEIPYEQYF. CDR3 in DNA: TGTGCCAGCAGTGAAAGGACAGAAATTCCCTACGAGCAGTACTTC.

This chain joins TRBV5-4 and TRBJ1-5; D is perhaps TRBD1 (6 bases). Per the germline V gene, CDR1 is SGHNT and CDR2 is YYREEE (reference sequence). The V gene lost 0 bases and the J gene lost 6 bases, with 10 bases spanning the gap. The CDR3 loop spans 14 amino acids. CDR3 in DNA: TGTGCCAGCAGCTTGGACAGGGTAGGTCAGCCCCAGCATTTT. This sequence encodes CASSLDRVGQPQHF. The complete variable domain, with remaining parts taken from reference TRBV5-4 and TRBJ1-5, reads ETGVTQSPTHLIKTRGQQVTLRCSSQSGHNTVSWYQQALGQGPQFIFQYYREEENGRGNFPPRFSGLQFPNYSSELNVNALELDDSALYLCASSLDRVGQPQHFGDGTRLSIL.

This clone appeared a few times. The chain combines TRBV7-9 with TRBJ2-7; a weak D match, TRBD2 (5 bases). V lost 3 bases and J lost 2, with 11 bases in between. Germline V lookup: CDR1 SEHNR, CDR2 FQNEAQ (reference sequence). The CDR3 totals 14 residues. The CDR3 sequence is CASSFGVRAYEQYF. The CDR3 DNA follows: TGTGCCAGCAGCTTCGGGGTAAGGGCCTACGAGCAGTACTTC.

This clone was found many times. V usage is TRBV27 and J usage is TRBJ2-7; 7 bases are a match to TRBD1. The germline CDR1 and CDR2 sequences are MNHEY and SMNVEV (reference sequence). The CDR3 is 13 amino acids. J lost 0 bases, V lost 8 bases, and 4 bases had no gene match. CDR3 protein: CASRPGGSYEQYF. CDR3 in DNA: TGTGCCAGCCGCCCAGGGGGCTCCTACGAGCAGTACTTC.

This chain links TRBV5-1 with TRBJ2-1; 14 bases fit TRBD2. The trim removed 6 bases at V and 10 bases at J, leaving 9 bases unmatched. The CDR3 has 15 residues. The germline gives CDR1 SGHRS, CDR2 YFSETQ. The CDR3 here is CASIRGTSGSFEQFF. Here the CDR3 DNA reads TGCGCCAGCATTCGGGGGACTAGCGGGAGCTTCGAGCAGTTCTTC.

The rearrangement links TRBV28 to TRBJ1-5; TRBD1 matches 7 bases. The germline gives CDR1 MDHEN, CDR2 SYDVKM. The CDR3 is 14 amino acids. After removal of 5 bases from V and 6 bases from J, the junction contained 7 bases not matched to a gene. CDR3 nucleotides: TGTGCCAGCAGTACCGGGACAGTGTTTCAGCCCCAGCATTTT. This encodes CASSTGTVFQPQHF.

The V call is TRBV3-1 (or the pseudogene TRBV3-2), the J call TRBJ2-1; D may be TRBD1 (5 bases). Germline lookup yields CDR1 LGHDT and CDR2 YNNKEL (reference sequence). The CDR3 is 16 residues long. V was pared by 0 bases and J by 7 bases, with 16 bases between. The CDR3 loop reads CASSQDIIGALNEQFF. Here the CDR3 DNA reads TGTGCCAGCAGCCAAGATATAATAGGGGCTTTGAATGAGCAGTTCTTC.

The chain is built from TRBV6-5 and TRBJ2-5; D call uncertain. This CDR3 has 13 residues. The ends were cut back, 9 bases at V and 2 bases at J, with 13 bases in the middle. Germline V gene sequence: CDR1 MNHEY, CDR2 SVGAGI. CDR3 nucleotides: TGTGCCAGTCTCCTCACCCGGCAAGAGACCCAGTACTTC. Amino acid sequence: CASLLTRQETQYF.

This rearrangement joins TRBV27 to TRBJ1-2; D is uncertain. Germline V lookup: CDR1 MNHEY, CDR2 SMNVEV (reference sequence). CDR3 length equals 13 residues. V shed 7 bases and J shed 4 bases, with 13 bases lying between them. CDR3 DNA: TGTGCCAGCATCCGGTCTGCTATCTATGGCTACACCTTC. It is translated as CASIRSAIYGYTF.

This chain links TRBV28 with TRBJ1-2, with D possibly matching TRBD1 (5 bases). The germline V and J ends were trimmed by 5 bases and 4 bases, with 23 bases remaining between them. CDR3 length: 17 amino acids. CDR1 and CDR2 from the germline V gene are MDHEN and SYDVKM. Here the CDR3 DNA reads TGTGCCAGCAGTCCTGGGGGGACGAGGGGCTCCCTCTATGGCTACACCTTC. This translates into CASSPGGTRGSLYGYTF.

The chain links TRBV6-5 to TRBJ1-1; 7 bases match TRBD1. Looked up from germline, CDR1 is MNHEY and CDR2 is SVGAGI. This CDR3 is built from 15 residues. V lost 0 bases, J lost 11 bases, and 12 bases stayed unmatched. This CDR3 reads CASSYSVIGGWTAFF. CDR3 bases: TGTGCCAGCAGTTACTCTGTTATAGGGGGCTGGACCGCTTTCTTT.

The genes are TRBV5-1 and TRBJ2-7, with 11 bases lining up with TRBD2. The CDR3 has 15 amino acids. Germline CDR1 and CDR2: SGHRS and YFSETQ. Losses at the gene ends were 7 bases for V and 5 bases for J; bases not matched to a gene: 11. The CDR3 sequence is CASQALAGGTDEQYF. Here the CDR3 DNA reads TGCGCCAGCCAAGCCCTAGCGGGAGGAACCGACGAGCAGTACTTC.

Only one count was recorded for this clone. V and J are TRBV7-9 and TRBJ2-5, with TRBD1 as a possible D gene (5 bases). Germline CDR1 is SEHNR and CDR2 is FQNEAQ (reference sequence). The CDR3 has 12 residues. Trimming pared 6 bases from V and 5 bases from J, leaving 10 bases between. In DNA form, the CDR3 reads TGTGCCAGCAGACCAGGGCCGGAGACCCAGTACTTC. It is translated as CASRPGPETQYF. Complete variable domain (other parts from reference TRBV7-9 and TRBJ2-5): DTGVSQNPRHKITKRGQNVTFRCDPISEHNRLYWYRQTLGQGPEFLTYFQNEAQLEKSRLLSDRFSAERPKGSFSTLEIQRTEQGDSAMYLCASRPGPETQYFGPGTRLLVL.

DNA of the CDR3: TGCGCCAGCAGCAAGGGACAGGGAGGGGCCGGGGAGCTGTTTTTT. Amino acids: CASSKGQGGAGELFF. The chain is built from TRBV5-1 and TRBJ2-2; 9 bases line up with TRBD1. This CDR3 region has 15 residues. Germline V gene lookup returns CDR1 SGHRS and CDR2 YFSETQ. J gave up 6 bases and V 4 bases, and 7 bases lay outside the gene matches. Variable domain in full (rest from reference TRBV5-1 and TRBJ2-2): KAGVTQTPRYLIKTRGQQVTLSCSPISGHRSVSWYQQTPGQGLQFLFEYFSETQRNKGNFPGRFSGRQFSNSRSEMNVSTLELGDSALYLCASSKGQGGAGELFFGEGSRLTVL.

The chain combines TRBV5-1 with TRBJ2-3; 15 positions agree with TRBD2. CDR1 is SGHRS and CDR2 is YFSETQ in the germline V gene. The CDR3 sequence is 16 residues long. V lost 4 bases, J lost 5 bases, and 5 bases stayed unmatched. The CDR3 here is CASSTGLAGGIDTQYF. DNA for the CDR3: TGCGCCAGCAGCACCGGACTAGCGGGAGGGATAGATACGCAGTATTTT.

V gene TRBV10-3 combines with J gene TRBJ2-3; 8 bases fit TRBD1. V was clipped by 0 bases and J by 3 bases; unmatched bases: 2. Per the germline V gene, CDR1 is ENHRY and CDR2 is SYGVKD. There are 15 residues in the CDR3. The CDR3 sequence is CAISESRTGTDTQYF. In DNA form, the CDR3 reads TGTGCCATCAGTGAGTCCCGGACAGGGACAGATACGCAGTATTTT.

This clone was seen at least ten times. V is TRBV19 and J is TRBJ2-3, with TRBD2 identical over 8 bases. Trimming cost V 5 bases and J 4 bases; bases outside gene matches: 5. The CDR3 consists of 14 residues. Per the germline V gene, CDR1 is LNHDA and CDR2 is SQIVND (reference sequence). Here the CDR3 DNA reads TGTGCCAGTAGTCCACTAGCGGAGTCAGATACGCAGTATTTT. It translates to CASSPLAESDTQYF.